One sample yielded the 14 T cell receptor beta chains listed below, sequenced in a study of blood T cell repertoires in COVID-19 (dated by TCRdb to 2018 to 2021). Libraries came from the immunoSEQ multiplex PCR assay. Not all clones reach the TCRdb copy of this immuneACCESS table, which keeps in-frame sequences only. Checked studies attribute under half of the gap to unresolved V genes and leave the rest unexplained. The table for this sample lists about 65,000 clones; roughly 92% of them were counted only once. The ten largest clonotypes hold approximately 2.6% of the sample. Sequenced: peripheral blood. These receptor sequences come from a man in his 70s with active COVID-19.

The rearrangement links TRBV6-5 to TRBJ2-5, with TRBD1 matching 8 bases. CDR1 MNHEY and CDR2 SVGAGI come from the germline V gene. The trim removed 5 bases at V and 5 bases at J, leaving 7 bases unmatched. The CDR3 is made up of 14 amino acids. CDR3 amino acids: CASSPLTGVETQYF. CDR3 DNA sequence: TGTGCCAGCAGTCCCCTGACAGGGGTCGAGACCCAGTACTTC.

This chain joins TRBV5-1 and TRBJ2-3; a possible D gene is TRBD1 (5 bases). V was cut by 0 bases and J by 2 bases, with 7 bases left in between. Germline V gene sequence: CDR1 SGHRS, CDR2 YFSETQ. This CDR3 comprises 14 residues. The CDR3 sequence is CASSLGQTTDTQYF. CDR3 DNA sequence: TGCGCCAGCAGCTTGGGACAGACCACAGATACGCAGTATTTT.

The rearrangement joins TRBV3-1 (or the pseudogene TRBV3-2) to TRBJ2-3; D might be TRBD1 (6 bases). Per the germline V gene, CDR1 is LGHDT and CDR2 is YNNKEL (reference sequence). The CDR3 totals 13 residues. Trimming took 5 bases from V and 6 from J, leaving 12 bases between them. The CDR3 loop reads CASSATGLDTQYF. The DNA for the CDR3 is TGTGCCAGCAGCGCCACAGGGTTGGATACGCAGTATTTT.

This clone was counted a few times. V gene TRBV10-1 combines with J gene TRBJ2-7, with TRBD1 identical over 8 bases. The CDR3 length is 13 residues. The V gene's germline CDR1 is WNHNN and CDR2 SYGVQD (reference sequence). J lost 2 bases, V lost 9 bases, and 6 bases had no gene match. The CDR3 spells CARRQGYTYEQYV. CDR3 sequence (DNA): TGCGCCAGAAGACAGGGGTACACCTACGAGCAGTACGTC.

V is TRBV12-3 or TRBV12-4 and J is TRBJ2-3; no firm D call. Trimming left V 5 bases short and J 0 bases short, with 6 bases between. CDR3 size: 13 residues. CDR3 region: CASSPLSTDTQYF. DNA of the CDR3: TGTGCCAGCAGTCCGCTAAGCACAGATACGCAGTATTTT.

This clone was seen only once. The genes are TRBV27 and TRBJ1-1; TRBD1 agrees at 11 bases. CDR1 is MNHEY, CDR2 SMNVEV, per germline (reference sequence). The V gene end was trimmed by 5 bases and the J gene end by 4 bases; junction bases not matched to a gene: 9. The CDR3 loop spans 16 amino acids. In DNA, the CDR3 is TGTGCCAGCAGTGCGGACAGGGGGCGAGTCGGCACTGAAGCTTTCTTT. Amino acid sequence: CASSADRGRVGTEAFF.

This rearrangement joins TRBV10-3 to TRBJ1-1; 9 bases map to TRBD1. CDR1 and CDR2 (germline): ENHRY, SYGVKD. Losses at the gene ends were 10 bases for V and 4 bases for J; bases not matched to a gene: 7. The CDR3 contains 13 residues. CDR3 residues: CATTRDRVTEAFF. CDR3 nucleotide sequence: TGTGCCACGACGCGGGACAGGGTCACTGAAGCTTTCTTT.

This clone was seen only a few times. V and J are TRBV9 and TRBJ1-4, with 8 positions matching TRBD1. V lost 4 bases to trimming and J lost 5 bases; unmatched junction nucleotides: 4. The CDR3 loop spans 14 amino acids. Germline lookup yields CDR1 SGDLS and CDR2 YYNGEE. As DNA, the CDR3 is TGTGCCAGCAGCCCGGGGGACAGGAATGAAAAACTGTTTTTT. It codes for CASSPGDRNEKLFF.

The V call is TRBV7-2, the J call TRBJ2-7, with D perhaps TRBD1 (6 bases). Per the germline V gene, CDR1 is SGHTA and CDR2 is FQGNSA. Trimming took 6 bases from V and 0 from J, leaving 12 bases between them. The CDR3 runs 14 residues. The CDR3 here is CASSNTGSSYEQYF. The CDR3 DNA sequence: TGTGCCAGCAGTAATACAGGGAGCTCCTACGAGCAGTACTTC.

This sequence joins TRBV5-4 and TRBJ2-1, with 10 bases aligning to TRBD2. The trim removed 5 bases at V and 6 bases at J, leaving 14 bases unmatched. There are 17 residues in the CDR3. Looked up from germline, CDR1 is SGHNT and CDR2 is YYREEE (reference sequence). The CDR3 nucleotides are TGTGCCAGCAGTCAACCAAGCGGGGGGGCTTCGGCCAATGAGCAGTTCTTC. Translation gives CASSQPSGGASANEQFF.

J is TRBJ2-3 and V is TRBV7-3, with 7 positions matching TRBD2. CDR1 and CDR2 (germline): SGHTA, FQGTGA. The J segment lost 2 bases and the V segment lost 5 bases, leaving 10 bases of the junction unmatched. This CDR3 is built from 16 residues. CDR3 sequence: CASSPTGAGTTDTQYF. The CDR3 coding sequence is TGTGCCAGCAGCCCGACCGGAGCGGGGACCACAGATACGCAGTATTTT.

The CDR3: CASSLADNYGYTF. The CDR3 region has the DNA TGTGCCAGCAGTTTGGCGGATAACTATGGCTACACCTTC. This chain links TRBV12-3 or TRBV12-4 with TRBJ1-2, with D unresolved. The ends were cut back, 3 bases at V and 1 base at J, with 6 bases in the middle. This CDR3 contains 13 residues.

This clone occurred a few times. The chain couples TRBV6-5 to TRBJ1-5; D ambiguous. Germline values: CDR1 MNHEY, CDR2 SVGAGI. With 7 bases removed from V and 4 bases from J, the gap between germline ends came to 11 bases. This CDR3 has 13 amino acids. CDR3 sequence (DNA): TGTGCCAGCAAAAGTATGAGTAATCAGCCCCAGCATTTT. Its translation: CASKSMSNQPQHF.

The J gene is TRBJ2-5, the V gene TRBV7-9; 10 bases line up with TRBD1. The CDR3 runs 19 residues. Germline V lookup: CDR1 SEHNR, CDR2 FQNEAQ (reference sequence). V shed 8 bases and J 4 bases; nucleotides not matched to a gene: 22. CDR3 coding DNA: TGTGCCAGCCTCCCCACAGGCCCCCACCGGGACAGGGGAAGAGAGACCCAGTACTTC. Protein product: CASLPTGPHRDRGRETQYF.